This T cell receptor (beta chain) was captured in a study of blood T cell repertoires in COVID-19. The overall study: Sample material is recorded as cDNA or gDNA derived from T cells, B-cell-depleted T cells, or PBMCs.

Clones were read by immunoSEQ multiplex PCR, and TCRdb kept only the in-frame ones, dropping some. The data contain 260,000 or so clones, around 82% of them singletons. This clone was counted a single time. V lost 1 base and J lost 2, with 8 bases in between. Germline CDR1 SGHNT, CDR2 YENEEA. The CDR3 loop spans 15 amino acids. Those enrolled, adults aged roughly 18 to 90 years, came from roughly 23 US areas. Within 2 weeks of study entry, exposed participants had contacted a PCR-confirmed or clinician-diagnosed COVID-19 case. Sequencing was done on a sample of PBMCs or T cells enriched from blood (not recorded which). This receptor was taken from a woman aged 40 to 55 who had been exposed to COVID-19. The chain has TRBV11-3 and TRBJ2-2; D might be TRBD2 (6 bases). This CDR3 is CASSLGGVNTGELFF. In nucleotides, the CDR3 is TGTGCCAGCAGCTTAGGCGGGGTCAACACCGGGGAGCTGTTTTTT.